The 15 T cell receptor beta chains below were found in one sample sequenced in a study of cytomegalovirus exposure and HLA in healthy donors. PCR involved 60 Vbeta and 13 Jbeta primers. Produced via immunoSEQ multiplex PCR; TCRdb's table is partial and in-frame only. This table has 78,000 or so clones, approximately 84% appearing once. The specimen sequenced was PBMCs. The source of these receptors is a woman between 45 and 65 years old in good health and CMV-seronegative.

The chain recombines TRBV15 with TRBJ2-1; TRBD2 agrees at 9 bases. The CDR3 covers 16 residues. Germline CDR1 and CDR2: LNHNV and YYDKDF (reference sequence). V trimming: 1 base; J trimming: 7 bases; junction bases outside the gene matches: 8. The CDR3 sequence is CATSRGSSGSGNEQFF. The CDR3 DNA is TGTGCCACCAGCAGAGGAAGTAGCGGGAGTGGGAATGAGCAGTTCTTC.

CDR3 sequence reads: CAWRTSGQGFFVTEAFF. CDR3 bases: TGTGCCTGGAGGACCTCGGGACAGGGATTTTTCGTCACTGAAGCTTTCTTT. This chain joins TRBV30 and TRBJ1-1; 9 bases align to TRBD1. Germline V gene sequence: CDR1 GTSNPN, CDR2 SVGIG (reference sequence). CDR3 length: 17 residues. The V and J ends lost 3 bases and 4 bases, in that order; junction bases with no gene match: 15.

The chain has TRBV19 and TRBJ1-1, with 9 bases aligning to TRBD1. This CDR3 region has 15 residues. CDR1 and CDR2 (germline): LNHDA, SQIVND (reference sequence). Trimming took 3 bases from V and 6 from J; bases not matched to a gene: 8. The DNA of the CDR3 is TGTGCCAGTAGTATTATTCTACAGGGGGCGTCTGAAGCTTTCTTT. Translating gives CASSIILQGASEAFF.

This chain links TRBV27 with TRBJ2-1; 12 bases align to TRBD2. V lost 0 bases to trimming and J lost 9 bases; unmatched junction nucleotides: 12. The CDR3 length is 18 residues. From germline, CDR1 is MNHEY and CDR2 SMNVEV (reference sequence). The CDR3 DNA reads TGTGCCAGCAGTTTATCGGCGAGGCTAGCGGGAGGGCCCCGTGAGCAGTTCTTC. Its protein is CASSLSARLAGGPREQFF.

The gene calls are TRBV7-3 and TRBJ2-3; D not certain. Germline assignment: CDR1 SGHTA and CDR2 FQGTGA. This CDR3 region has 13 residues. The ends were cut back, 3 bases at V and 7 bases at J, with 11 bases in the middle. CDR3: CASSFRSSNTQYF. In nucleotides, the CDR3 is TGTGCCAGCAGCTTTCGTAGTTCCAATACGCAGTATTTT. Combining the CDR3 with reference TRBV7-3 and TRBJ2-3 gives the whole variable domain GAGVSQTPSNKVTEKGKYVELRCDPISGHTALYWYRQSLGQGPEFLIYFQGTGAADDSGLPNDRFFAVRPEGSVSTLKIQRTERGDSAVYLCASSFRSSNTQYFGPGTRLTVL.

This chain joins TRBV19 and TRBJ1-5, with TRBD1 identical over 9 bases. Germline CDR1 is LNHDA and CDR2 is SQIVND (reference sequence). The CDR3 spans 19 residues. Germline trimming cut 5 bases from V and 4 bases from J; bases unmatched to any gene: 18. In DNA form, the CDR3 reads TGTGCCAGTAGTCCACGGGACAGGGTTCTAGTCCCGACAAATCAGCCCCAGCATTTT. The encoded protein is CASSPRDRVLVPTNQPQHF. Looking up the rest from reference TRBV19 and TRBJ1-5 gives the full variable domain: DGGITQSPKYLFRKEGQNVTLSCEQNLNHDAMYWYRQDPGQGLRLIYYSQIVNDFQKGDIAEGYSVSREKKESFPLTVTSAQKNPTAFYLCASSPRDRVLVPTNQPQHFGDGTRLSIL.

This clone was seen once. The rearrangement joins TRBV30 to TRBJ1-4; D may be TRBD1 (5 bases). The germline V gene has CDR1 GTSNPN and CDR2 SVGIG (reference sequence). Trimming took off 2 bases at V and 8 bases at J, with 18 bases between the two ends. The CDR3 runs to 15 residues. CDR3 bases: TGTGCCTGGAGTCCTACGCGGGGCTACGGGGAAAAACTGTTTTTT. Amino acid sequence: CAWSPTRGYGEKLFF.

The V gene is TRBV28, the J gene TRBJ2-7; a possible D gene is TRBD2 (6 bases). V dropped 6 bases and J dropped 5 bases, with 23 bases sitting between them. The germline CDR1 and CDR2 sequences are MDHEN and SYDVKM. CDR3 size: 16 residues. The CDR3 nucleotides read TGTGCCAGCAGACGCACTATGGAGGGAGTTCTCAACGAGCAGTACTTC. Encoded protein: CASRRTMEGVLNEQYF.

The CDR3 DNA sequence: TGTGCCAGCAGCTCACGCCTAGTCGGCTACACCTTC. This translates into CASSSRLVGYTF. The chain couples TRBV6-6 to TRBJ1-2; no firm D call. Deletions cut 6 bases from V and 8 bases from J, with 13 bases between. CDR1 MNHNY and CDR2 SVGAGI come from the germline V gene (reference sequence). The CDR3 loop spans 12 amino acids.

This clone occurred once. This chain joins TRBV2 and TRBJ1-1; D gene unclear. The germline V gene has CDR1 SNHLY and CDR2 FYNNEI. The CDR3 loop spans 14 amino acids. V was shortened by 4 bases and J by 3 bases, with 12 bases between the two germline ends. The CDR3 region is CASSGTPADTEAFF. CDR3 nucleotide sequence: TGTGCCAGCAGTGGAACACCGGCGGACACTGAAGCTTTCTTT.

The CDR3 sequence is CASSLMAGSSYNEQFF. CDR3 DNA sequence: TGTGCCAGCAGCTTAATGGCGGGTAGCTCCTACAATGAGCAGTTCTTC. The rearrangement joins TRBV7-2 to TRBJ2-1; D may be TRBD2 (5 bases). Trimming pared 2 bases from V and 0 bases from J, leaving 11 bases between. The germline V gene encodes CDR1 SGHTA and CDR2 FQGNSA. The CDR3 loop spans 16 amino acids. Full variable domain (missing parts from reference TRBV7-2 and TRBJ2-1): GAGVSQSPSNKVTEKGKDVELRCDPISGHTALYWYRQSLGQGLEFLIYFQGNSAPDKSGLPSDRFSAERTGGSVSTLTIQRTQQEDSAVYLCASSLMAGSSYNEQFFGPGTRLTVL.

The V call is TRBV7-3, the J call TRBJ2-1; 10 nucleotides match TRBD2. Germline V gene data show CDR1 as SGHTA and CDR2 as FQGTGA. V lost 3 bases to trimming and J lost 7 bases; unmatched junction nucleotides: 9. CDR3 length: 16 amino acids. The CDR3 DNA reads TGTGCCAGCAGCTTGGGGACTAGCGCTCTGTTAAATGAGCAGTTCTTC. Residues: CASSLGTSALLNEQFF.

In this sample, this clone turned up once. The V and J genes are TRBV7-9 and TRBJ2-3; 9 bases are shared with TRBD2. The CDR3 covers 15 residues. Germline lookup yields CDR1 SEHNR and CDR2 FQNEAQ (reference sequence). Trimming took 8 bases from V and 2 from J; bases not matched to a gene: 8. The CDR3 here is CASAAGGPDTDTQYF. CDR3 DNA: TGTGCCAGCGCGGCGGGAGGGCCCGACACAGATACGCAGTATTTT.

DNA for the CDR3: TGCGCCAGCAGCTTGGCCTTAGCGGGGGGCCCGCAGGATACGCAGTATTTT. Translation gives CASSLALAGGPQDTQYF. The chain uses TRBV5-1 and TRBJ2-3, with 10 bases matching TRBD2. The CDR3 has 17 amino acids. Per the germline V gene, CDR1 is SGHRS and CDR2 is YFSETQ. With 0 bases clipped from V and 6 bases from J, the junction kept 10 bases outside the gene matches.

Written as DNA, the CDR3 is TGTGCCATCATGCAGGGGGATAACTACGAGCAGTACTTC. Protein: CAIMQGDNYEQYF. V usage is TRBV10-3 and J usage is TRBJ2-7; 7 nucleotides align to TRBD1. The CDR3 length is 13 residues. Germline lookup yields CDR1 ENHRY and CDR2 SYGVKD. The trim removed 7 bases at V and 3 bases at J, leaving 6 bases unmatched.